This T cell receptor beta chain was obtained from a study of T cell repertoires in cytomegalovirus infection. Study at large: A matching HLA type, together with CMV infection, was signaled by public TCR beta signatures.

Using its own MiXCR run on the reads, TCRdb lists one record per CDR3 protein. Altogether about 100,000 distinct CDR3 sequences are present, about 15% being singletons, with the ten largest covering 8%. This clonotype was counted only a few times. Its antigen is not known. Overall study findings and caveats: The ex vivo response was dominated by HLA-C-restricted CMV-specific TCR beta clonotypes.

Germline V gene lookup returns CDR1 SEHNR and CDR2 FQNEAQ (reference sequence). Trimming took 8 bases from V and 1 from J, leaving 12 bases between them. The CDR3 loop spans 14 amino acids. This TCR was recovered from a human donor in good health (CMV status not recorded). Some clones in this sample may be carry-over from other donors' samples. The chain couples TRBV7-9 to TRBJ1-5; the D gene is possibly TRBD1 (6 bases). Sequenced material: PBMCs. For the CDR3, the DNA is TGTGCCAGCCAGCGCAGGGGAAGCAATCAGCCCCAGCATTTT. This gives the protein CASQRRGSNQPQHF.